These T cell receptor beta chains were read from a single sample in a study of cytomegalovirus exposure and HLA in healthy donors. The assay was immunoSEQ multiplex PCR, and TCRdb's table has in-frame clones only and misses some. Of 150,000 or so clones in the sample, approximately 81% are singletons; the top ten hold less than 0.4%. The sample taken for sequencing was PBMCs. Source of these receptors: a boy between 2 and 10 years old in good health and CMV-seronegative. Both conserved end residues are part of each CDR3. Size tells how often a clone was seen (once, few, many) or the class of an expanded clone, and some rows leave it out.

v_gene	j_gene	abundance	CDR3aa
TRBV28	TRBJ2-3	-	CASSFPRESTDTQYF
TRBV5-6	TRBJ1-4	-	CASSPTATNEKLFF
TRBV9	TRBJ2-1	-	CASSVVREGPYNEQFF
TRBV18	TRBJ2-4	-	CASSLGTGGNKNIQYF
TRBV7-8	TRBJ2-7	-	CASSPQQGGRSYEQYF
TRBV21-1	TRBJ2-7	-	CASSPNESGRAPTYEQYF
TRBV7-9	TRBJ2-1	-	CASSQSGVAGHSYNEQFF
TRBV27	TRBJ2-2	-	CASGSGTHGGELFF
TRBV9	TRBJ2-7	-	CASSVDPTGLLYEQYF
TRBV5-1	TRBJ2-6	-	CASSRTGGSGANVLTF
TRBV5-1	TRBJ2-2	-	CASSLTTGGYTGELFF
TRBV7-9	TRBJ2-7	-	CASSLAGLRYEQYF
TRBV2	TRBJ1-5	-	CASSGQGVQPQHF
TRBV29-1	TRBJ2-3	-	CSVATFPTSGITDTQYF
TRBV19	TRBJ2-7	-	CASSIQADYEQYF
TRBV4-2	TRBJ1-2	-	CASSLRDRGPYGYTF
TRBV25-1	TRBJ2-7	-	CASSGINGTGSSYEQYF
TRBV6-1	TRBJ1-1	-	CASSEVEGATEAFF
TRBV6-5	TRBJ2-5	-	CASSTPRGPEETQYF
TRBV9	TRBJ2-7	-	CASSLTSGNAYEQYF
TRBV13	-	-	CASSLKSLAGEAFGEQYF
TRBV9	TRBJ1-5	-	CASSVGGDWGNQPQHF
TRBV18	TRBJ1-1	-	CASSRDRGPGNTEAFF
TRBV28	TRBJ2-5	-	CASSSFRETQYF
TRBV10-3	TRBJ1-2	-	CATTGDNYGYTF
TRBV11-2	TRBJ2-7	once	CASSLSATGVEQYF
TRBV28	TRBJ2-3	-	CASRLRTGDDTDTQYF
TRBV30	TRBJ1-1	once	CAWAKQKNTEAFF
TRBV29-1	TRBJ2-1	once	CSVEGGYGYNEQFF
TRBV6-5	TRBJ2-1	once	CASSPDRLAHSLFF
TRBV7-9	TRBJ2-2	-	CASSSPGTGNTGELFF
TRBV4-1	TRBJ2-1	-	CASSRLRRSGTQHEHNEQFF
TRBV28	TRBJ2-1	-	CASSNNEQFF
TRBV11-2	TRBJ2-7	-	CASSLRRGSGDYEQYF
TRBV5-1	-	-	CASSLGEYYEQYF
TRBV25-1	TRBJ2-7	-	CASGLAGEQYF
TRBV2	TRBJ1-5	few	CASGDRVGNQPQHF